The 19 T cell receptor beta chains reported below all come from one sample, sequenced in a study of beta chain features in type 1 diabetes. Investigators reverse transcribed all isolated RNA, so they sequenced expressed TCRB transcripts. The table came from immunoSEQ multiplex PCR; TCRdb's copy has only in-frame clones and leaves some out. The table records 350,000 to 450,000 clones, about 14% of them present only once. Material: naive CD4+ T cells from blood. The receptors originated from a woman between 18 and 30 years old in good health.

This sequence joins TRBV7-2 and TRBJ1-2; D not resolved. V gave up 4 bases and J gave up 4 bases, with 7 bases separating them. Germline lookup yields CDR1 SGHTA and CDR2 FQGNSA. The CDR3 is 12 amino acids. In DNA, the CDR3 is TGTGCCAGCAGCTCGAGGGCCTATGGCTACACCTTC. As protein: CASSSRAYGYTF.

This clone was seen a few times. The gene calls are TRBV18 and TRBJ2-7, with 12 bases aligning to TRBD2. The germline CDR1 and CDR2 sequences are KGHSH and LQKENI. CDR3 length: 16 residues. With 2 bases clipped from V and 4 bases from J, the junction kept 6 bases outside the gene matches. The CDR3 region is CASSPASTSGSYEQYF. The CDR3 DNA sequence: TGTGCCAGCTCACCAGCATCGACTAGCGGGAGTTACGAGCAGTACTTC.

In its sample, this clone was seen a few times. The chain joins TRBV18 to TRBJ2-4; possibly TRBD2 for D (6 bases). Germline lookup yields CDR1 KGHSH and CDR2 LQKENI. Trimming cost V 3 bases and J 7 bases, with 16 bases left between them. The CDR3 covers 15 residues. CDR3 loop: CASSPTPGDPNIQYF. The CDR3 DNA sequence: TGTGCCAGCTCACCGACGCCGGGAGATCCGAACATTCAGTACTTC. The full variable domain, its missing parts supplied by reference TRBV18 and TRBJ2-4, is NAGVMQNPRHLVRRRGQEARLRCSPMKGHSHVYWYRQLPEEGLKFMVYLQKENIIDESGMPKERFSAEFPKEGPSILRIQQVVRGDSAAYFCASSPTPGDPNIQYFGAGTRLSVL.

This clone was found a few times. The rearrangement links TRBV2 to TRBJ2-5; maybe TRBD2 (5 bases). The CDR3 has 13 residues. Germline V lookup: CDR1 SNHLY, CDR2 FYNNEI. V was shortened by 4 bases and J by 2 bases, with 8 bases between the two germline ends. CDR3 bases: TGTGCCAGCAGTGGGGAGCGTCAAGAGACCCAGTACTTC. Encoded protein: CASSGERQETQYF.

The chain couples TRBV19 to TRBJ2-7; TRBD2 matches at 9 bases. The CDR3 covers 14 residues. Trimming took 7 bases from V and 2 from J; bases not matched to a gene: 6. In germline, CDR1 is LNHDA, CDR2 SQIVND (reference sequence). The CDR3 region has the DNA TGTGCCAGTAAGAGAGCTAGCGGGACCTACGAGCAGTACTTC. It yields the protein CASKRASGTYEQYF.

This clone was observed a handful of times. The DNA of the CDR3 is TGTGCCAGCAGCTTAGCCCCGGGACTAGCGGGACGAGCGCGGGATACGCAGTATTTT. Its translation: CASSLAPGLAGRARDTQYF. This chain joins TRBV11-2 and TRBJ2-3; 13 bases are shared with TRBD2. CDR3 size: 19 residues. J was trimmed by 6 bases and V by 1 base; bases with no gene match: 13. CDR1 is SGHAT, CDR2 FQNNGV, per germline. The full variable domain, rest sourced from reference TRBV11-2 and TRBJ2-3, is EAGVAQSPRYKIIEKRQSVAFWCNPISGHATLYWYQQILGQGPKLLIQFQNNGVVDDSQLPKDRFSAERLKGVDSTLKIQPAKLEDSAVYLCASSLAPGLAGRARDTQYFGPGTRLTVL.

This clone has a handful of counts. Other nucleotide sequences from this sample produce the same CDR3. V gene TRBV11-2 combines with J gene TRBJ1-3; D gene unclear. The length of the CDR3 is 13 residues. The germline V gene encodes CDR1 SGHAT and CDR2 FQNNGV. V lost 3 bases and J 0 bases, leaving 3 bases between the germline ends. CDR3 sequence (DNA): TGTGCCAGCAGCTTTAGCTCTGGAAACACCATATATTTT. Its protein product is CASSFSSGNTIYF.

The V and J genes are TRBV25-1 and TRBJ2-7; 9 nucleotides align to TRBD1. The V and J ends lost 4 bases and 5 bases, in that order; junction bases with no gene match: 6. Germline V CDR1 and CDR2: MGHDK, SYGVNS. The length of the CDR3 is 14 residues. Here the CDR3 reads CASSGRDRDHEQYF. The CDR3 DNA follows: TGTGCCAGCAGTGGCCGGGACAGGGACCACGAGCAGTACTTC.

The V gene is TRBV18, the J gene TRBJ2-5, with D uncertain. The V end was cut by 6 bases, the J end by 10 bases, with 15 bases between. The germline gives CDR1 KGHSH, CDR2 LQKENI. This CDR3 spans 12 amino acids. The CDR3 region is CASSVVLTGQYF. The CDR3 coding sequence is TGTGCCAGCTCTGTGGTTTTAACGGGCCAGTACTTC.

Details on this clone: One end of the junction varies from germline; a read error may be responsible. This chain joins TRBV5-4 and TRBJ2-1; 10 bases map to TRBD2. CDR1 is SGHNT and CDR2 is YYREEE in the germline V gene (reference sequence). The CDR3 covers 15 residues. CDR3 amino acids: CASSLRTSGNNEQFF. CDR3 DNA: TGCGCCAGCAGCCTTCGGACTAGCGGTAACAATGAGCAGTTCTTC.

The chain is built from TRBV18 and TRBJ2-1; 7 nucleotides match TRBD1. CDR3 length equals 15 residues. Per germline, CDR1 KGHSH and CDR2 LQKENI. The junction had 15 bases not matched to a gene; V was cut back by 3 bases and J by 13 bases. The CDR3 DNA is TGTGCCAGCTCACCGGTCCCGGGACAGAAGACGAGACAGTTCTTC. Encoded protein: CASSPVPGQKTRQFF.

The genes are TRBV7-9 and TRBJ2-1, with D perhaps matching TRBD1 (6 bases). Germline V gene lookup returns CDR1 SEHNR and CDR2 FQNEAQ (reference sequence). The CDR3 length is 16 residues. V shed 5 bases and J shed 0 bases, with 14 bases lying between them. The CDR3 nucleotides are TGTGCCAGCAGCCAGGGGAGCGGCCGCTCCTACAATGAGCAGTTCTTC. It yields the protein CASSQGSGRSYNEQFF.

This clone has a handful of counts. The rearrangement uses TRBV30 and TRBJ2-1, with TRBD2 matching over 7 bases. The CDR3 covers 16 residues. Germline V lookup: CDR1 GTSNPN, CDR2 SVGIG (reference sequence). Trimming took 1 base from V and 8 from J; bases not matched to a gene: 14. CDR3 protein: CAWSGLAGSEVHEQFF. The CDR3 DNA follows: TGTGCCTGGAGTGGATTAGCGGGTTCTGAGGTCCATGAGCAGTTCTTC.

This clone has just a few counts. The sample carries other DNA sequences with the same CDR3. This chain uses TRBV7-2 with TRBJ2-5; D unclear. V was cut by 8 bases and J by 0 bases, with 7 bases left in between. In germline, CDR1 is SGHTA, CDR2 FQGNSA. The length of the CDR3 is 12 residues. The CDR3 DNA is TGTGCCAGCTCCCCTTACCAAGAGACCCAGTACTTC. Translation gives CASSPYQETQYF.

The chain uses TRBV29-1 and TRBJ1-2; 10 bases fit TRBD1. This CDR3 region has 13 residues. V trimming: 7 bases; J trimming: 4 bases; junction bases outside the gene matches: 6. CDR1 and CDR2 (germline): SQVTM, ANQGSEA. The CDR3 nucleotides are TGCAGCGCGGGACAGGGGTTGGGCTATGGCTACACCTTC. Its protein product is CSAGQGLGYGYTF.

This chain uses TRBV7-9 with TRBJ2-6, with 7 bases identical to TRBD1. This CDR3 is built from 18 residues. Germline CDR1 SEHNR, CDR2 FQNEAQ (reference sequence). The V gene end was trimmed by 4 bases and the J gene end by 0 bases; junction bases not matched to a gene: 9. This CDR3 is CASSSSLTGSSGANVLTF. The CDR3 DNA reads TGTGCCAGCAGCTCCTCGTTGACAGGGAGCTCTGGGGCCAACGTCCTGACTTTC.

The chain is built from TRBV20-1 and TRBJ2-3; D gene ambiguous. The CDR3 contains 11 residues. V gave up 0 bases and J gave up 7 bases, with 5 bases separating them. Looked up from germline, CDR1 is DFQATT and CDR2 is SNEGSKA (reference sequence). The chain's CDR3 is CSAREAYTQYF. CDR3 coding DNA: TGCAGTGCTAGAGAAGCCTATACGCAGTATTTT.

In this sample, this clone turned up a few times. The chain carries TRBV7-2 and TRBJ2-2; TRBD2 matches at 12 bases. Trimming at V came to 7 bases and at J to 6 bases, leaving 12 bases not matched to a gene. Germline V lookup: CDR1 SGHTA, CDR2 FQGNSA. This CDR3 comprises 17 residues. Here the CDR3 reads CASTSTSGSLRAGELFF. The CDR3 DNA reads as TGTGCCAGCACCTCGACTAGCGGGAGCCTCAGGGCCGGGGAGCTGTTTTTT.

This clone appeared a few times. The J gene is TRBJ2-1, the V gene TRBV27; 12 nucleotides agree with TRBD2. Germline V gene lookup returns CDR1 MNHEY and CDR2 SMNVEV (reference sequence). This CDR3 has 15 amino acids. The trim removed 2 bases at V and 8 bases at J, leaving 4 bases unmatched. The CDR3 here is CASSLRLAGVYEQFF. The CDR3 bases are TGTGCCAGCAGTTTACGACTAGCGGGAGTCTATGAGCAGTTCTTC.